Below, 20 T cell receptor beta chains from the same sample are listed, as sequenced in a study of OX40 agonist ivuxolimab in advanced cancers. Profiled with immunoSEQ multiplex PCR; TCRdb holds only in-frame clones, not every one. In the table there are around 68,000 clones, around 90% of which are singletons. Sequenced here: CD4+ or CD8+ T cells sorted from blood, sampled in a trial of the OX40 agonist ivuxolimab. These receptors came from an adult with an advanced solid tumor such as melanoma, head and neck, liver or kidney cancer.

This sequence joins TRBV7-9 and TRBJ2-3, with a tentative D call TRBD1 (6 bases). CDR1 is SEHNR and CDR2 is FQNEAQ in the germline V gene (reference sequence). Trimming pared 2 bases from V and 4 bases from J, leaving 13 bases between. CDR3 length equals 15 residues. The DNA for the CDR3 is TGTGCCAGCAGCTTAACAGGGTGGGTCTCAGATACGCAGTATTTT. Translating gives CASSLTGWVSDTQYF.

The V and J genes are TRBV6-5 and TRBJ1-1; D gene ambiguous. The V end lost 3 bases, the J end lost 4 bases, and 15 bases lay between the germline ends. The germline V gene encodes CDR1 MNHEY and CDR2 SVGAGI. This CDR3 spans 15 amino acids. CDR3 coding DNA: TGTGCCAGCAGTTATGTAGGGCGGAGAGGCACTGAAGCTTTCTTT. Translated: CASSYVGRRGTEAFF.

CDR3 coding DNA: TGCGCCAGCAGCTTGGGTCAGCTGAGCTCCTACAATGAGCAGTTCTTC. This encodes CASSLGQLSSYNEQFF. The V gene is TRBV5-1, the J gene TRBJ2-1, with unresolved D. The CDR3 has 16 amino acids. Germline CDR1 is SGHRS and CDR2 is YFSETQ. V gave up 0 bases and J gave up 0 bases, with 10 bases separating them. Full variable domain (rest looked up from reference TRBV5-1 and TRBJ2-1): KAGVTQTPRYLIKTRGQQVTLSCSPISGHRSVSWYQQTPGQGLQFLFEYFSETQRNKGNFPGRFSGRQFSNSRSEMNVSTLELGDSALYLCASSLGQLSSYNEQFFGPGTRLTVL.

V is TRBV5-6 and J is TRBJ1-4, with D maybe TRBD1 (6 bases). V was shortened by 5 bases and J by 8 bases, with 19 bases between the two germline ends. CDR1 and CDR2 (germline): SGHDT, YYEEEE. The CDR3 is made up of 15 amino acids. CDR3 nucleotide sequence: TGTGCCAGCAGATCCAGGACAGCGTGGGAGGAAAAACTGTTTTTT. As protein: CASRSRTAWEEKLFF. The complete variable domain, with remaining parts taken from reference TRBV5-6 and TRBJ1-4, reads DAGVTQSPTHLIKTRGQQVTLRCSPKSGHDTVSWYQQALGQGPQFIFQYYEEEERQRGNFPDRFSGHQFPNYSSELNVNALLLGDSALYLCASRSRTAWEEKLFFGSGTQLSVL.

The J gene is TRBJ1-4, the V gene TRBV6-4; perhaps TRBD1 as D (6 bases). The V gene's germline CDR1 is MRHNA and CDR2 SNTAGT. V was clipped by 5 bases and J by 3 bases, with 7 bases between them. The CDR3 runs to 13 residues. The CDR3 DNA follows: TGTGCCAGCAGTAGGACAGCTAATGAAAAACTGTTTTTT. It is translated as CASSRTANEKLFF.

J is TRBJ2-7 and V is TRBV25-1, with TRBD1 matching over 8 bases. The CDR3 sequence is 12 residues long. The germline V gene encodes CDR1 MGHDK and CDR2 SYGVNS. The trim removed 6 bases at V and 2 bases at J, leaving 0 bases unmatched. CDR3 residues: CASRDRAYEQYF. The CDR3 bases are TGTGCCAGCAGGGACAGGGCCTACGAGCAGTACTTC.

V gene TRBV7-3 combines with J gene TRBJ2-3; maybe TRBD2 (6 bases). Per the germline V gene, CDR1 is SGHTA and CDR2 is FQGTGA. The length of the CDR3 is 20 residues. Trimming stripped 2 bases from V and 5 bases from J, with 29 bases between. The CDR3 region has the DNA TGTGCCAGCAGCTTAGGGGTCGGAGGGCCAGGGCGGACCACCGTAGATACGCAGTATTTT. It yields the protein CASSLGVGGPGRTTVDTQYF. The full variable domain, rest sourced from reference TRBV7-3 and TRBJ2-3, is GAGVSQTPSNKVTEKGKYVELRCDPISGHTALYWYRQSLGQGPEFLIYFQGTGAADDSGLPNDRFFAVRPEGSVSTLKIQRTERGDSAVYLCASSLGVGGPGRTTVDTQYFGPGTRLTVL.

The CDR3: CASSDGSSYFSYEQYF. CDR3 nucleotide sequence: TGTGCCAGCAGTGACGGGAGCTCCTACTTTTCCTACGAGCAGTACTTC. The rearrangement links TRBV2 to TRBJ2-7; D possibly corresponds to TRBD2 (6 bases). The CDR3 totals 16 residues. V was clipped by 3 bases and J by 1 base, with 16 bases between them. Looked up from germline, CDR1 is SNHLY and CDR2 is FYNNEI.

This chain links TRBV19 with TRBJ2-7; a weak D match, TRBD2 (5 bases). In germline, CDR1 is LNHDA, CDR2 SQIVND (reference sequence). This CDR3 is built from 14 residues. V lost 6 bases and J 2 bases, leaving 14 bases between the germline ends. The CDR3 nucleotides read TGTGCCAGTAGGAATCGCGGGCCTGCCTACGAGCAGTACTTC. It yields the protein CASRNRGPAYEQYF. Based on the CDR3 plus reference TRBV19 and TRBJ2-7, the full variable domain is DGGITQSPKYLFRKEGQNVTLSCEQNLNHDAMYWYRQDPGQGLRLIYYSQIVNDFQKGDIAEGYSVSREKKESFPLTVTSAQKNPTAFYLCASRNRGPAYEQYFGPGTRLTVT.

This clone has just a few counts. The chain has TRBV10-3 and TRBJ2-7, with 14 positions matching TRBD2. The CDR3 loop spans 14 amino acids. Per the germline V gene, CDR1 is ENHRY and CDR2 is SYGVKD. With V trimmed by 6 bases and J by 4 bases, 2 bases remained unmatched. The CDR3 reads CAIRGLAGAYEQYF. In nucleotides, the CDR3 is TGTGCCATCAGGGGACTAGCGGGAGCTTACGAGCAGTACTTC.

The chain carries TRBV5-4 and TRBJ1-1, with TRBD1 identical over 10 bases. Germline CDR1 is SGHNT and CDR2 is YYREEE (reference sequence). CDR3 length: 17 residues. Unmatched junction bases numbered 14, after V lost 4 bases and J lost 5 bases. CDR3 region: CASSPGTGAFFLTEAFF. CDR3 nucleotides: TGTGCCAGCAGCCCCGGGACAGGGGCATTTTTTTTGACTGAAGCTTTCTTT.

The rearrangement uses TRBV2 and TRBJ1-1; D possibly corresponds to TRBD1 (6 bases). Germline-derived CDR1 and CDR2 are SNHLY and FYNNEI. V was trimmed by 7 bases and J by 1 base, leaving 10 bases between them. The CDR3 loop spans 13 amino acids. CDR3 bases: TGTGCCAGCACTAGACAGGCGAACACTGAAGCTTTCTTT. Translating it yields CASTRQANTEAFF.

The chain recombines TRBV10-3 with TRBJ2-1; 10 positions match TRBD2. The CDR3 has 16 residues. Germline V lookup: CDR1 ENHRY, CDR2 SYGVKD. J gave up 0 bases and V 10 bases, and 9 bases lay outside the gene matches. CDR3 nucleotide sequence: TGTGCCACTAAAAGAGCGGGAGGGAGCTCCTACAATGAGCAGTTCTTC. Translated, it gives CATKRAGGSSYNEQFF.

DNA of the CDR3: TGTGCCAGCAGTTTAGGGGGGGGTTATGAGCAGTTCTTC. Amino acids: CASSLGGGYEQFF. The chain joins TRBV28 to TRBJ2-1, with TRBD2 matching 7 bases. The V and J ends lost 2 bases and 8 bases, in that order; junction bases with no gene match: 3. The CDR3 is 13 amino acids. Germline CDR1 MDHEN, CDR2 SYDVKM.

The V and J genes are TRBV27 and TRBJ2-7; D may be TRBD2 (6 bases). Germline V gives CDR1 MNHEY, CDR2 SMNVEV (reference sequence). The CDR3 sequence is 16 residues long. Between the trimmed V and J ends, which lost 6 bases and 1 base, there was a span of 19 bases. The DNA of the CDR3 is TGTGCCAGCAGACGTGGCGGTGGACTAAATTCCTACGAGCAGTACTTC. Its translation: CASRRGGGLNSYEQYF.

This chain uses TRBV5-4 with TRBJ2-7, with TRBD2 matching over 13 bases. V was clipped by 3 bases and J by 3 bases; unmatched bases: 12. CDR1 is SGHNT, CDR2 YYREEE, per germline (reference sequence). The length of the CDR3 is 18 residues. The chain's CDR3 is CASSWAGTSGIQFYEQYF. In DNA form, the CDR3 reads TGTGCCAGCAGCTGGGCCGGGACTAGCGGGATTCAGTTCTACGAGCAGTACTTC.

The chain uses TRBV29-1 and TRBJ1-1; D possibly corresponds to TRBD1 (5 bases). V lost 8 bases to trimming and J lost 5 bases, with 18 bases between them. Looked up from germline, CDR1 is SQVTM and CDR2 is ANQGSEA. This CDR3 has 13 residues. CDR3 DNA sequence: TGCAGCTTTTGGGGTAAAAGGGGAACTGAAGCTTTCTTT. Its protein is CSFWGKRGTEAFF.

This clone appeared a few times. The CDR3 nucleotides read TGTGCCAGCAGCTTAAACTGGGGTGACACTGAAGCTTTCTTT. Its protein is CASSLNWGDTEAFF. The chain uses TRBV7-3 and TRBJ1-1; D gene unclear. Germline CDR1 is SGHTA and CDR2 is FQGTGA. Trimming removed 1 base from V and 3 bases from J, with 9 bases in between. This CDR3 has 14 residues.

The CDR3 nucleotides are TGTGCCAGCTCACCCCCGGGACAGGGAGGGGAGACCCAGTACTTC. As protein: CASSPPGQGGETQYF. The V gene is TRBV18, the J gene TRBJ2-5, with 9 bases that match TRBD1. The CDR3 runs to 15 residues. The junction had 7 bases not matched to a gene; V was cut back by 3 bases and J by 5 bases. Per germline, CDR1 KGHSH and CDR2 LQKENI. Drawing the rest from reference TRBV18 and TRBJ2-5, the complete variable domain is NAGVMQNPRHLVRRRGQEARLRCSPMKGHSHVYWYRQLPEEGLKFMVYLQKENIIDESGMPKERFSAEFPKEGPSILRIQQVVRGDSAAYFCASSPPGQGGETQYFGPGTRLLVL.

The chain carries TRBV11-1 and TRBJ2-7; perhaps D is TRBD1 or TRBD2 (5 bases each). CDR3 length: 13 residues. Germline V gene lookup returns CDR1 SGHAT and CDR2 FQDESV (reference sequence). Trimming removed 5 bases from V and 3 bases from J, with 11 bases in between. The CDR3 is CASSGTSRYEQYF. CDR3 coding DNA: TGTGCCAGCAGCGGGACCTCTCGCTACGAGCAGTACTTC.